This TCR beta chain was obtained from a study of T-cell memory formation after mild COVID-19 (TCRdb year 2021). Describing the broader study: TCR sequence clusters from the two donors were found to be largely donor specific. In a couple of donors, T-cell clones that expanded and contracted after mild COVID-19 were tracked by sequencing TCRalpha and TCRbeta repertoires over time. The cohort comprised two young, previously healthy adult volunteers, one female and one male. What the research found in general, with its limitations: From day 15 to 85, contracting clones showed balanced CD4/CD8 phenotypes, whereas a second wave of clones that expanded from day 15 to 37 leaned towards CD4+. Some responding clones were detected in pre-infection memory, suggesting pre-existing cross-reactive memory T cells joined the SARS-CoV-2 response. Contracting CD4+ clones turned up mainly in the CM and EM memory subsets, whereas EMRA was where CD8+ clones were enriched. SARS-CoV-2 specificity of the second-wave clones peaking on day 37 was not confirmed. The study included only two mild cases, and larger cohorts that include severe cases with pre-infection samples were judged to be necessary.

For sequencing, an Illumina NovaSeq 6000 was employed. TCRalpha and TCRbeta cDNA libraries were constructed by 5'RACE with constant-segment primers, with sample barcodes and unique molecular identifiers being introduced. RNA was extracted from every sample with Trizol reagent. The libraries were amplified in two PCR steps, and the second step added a second sample barcode and Illumina TruSeq adapters. Libraries were sequenced on an Illumina NovaSeq with 2 x 150 bp paired-end reads. The authors processed their data as follows. With migec v1.2.7, reads were demultiplexed and then collapsed into UMI-guided consensus sequences. Using mixcr v2.1.11, UMI consensuses were aligned to TRA and TRB V and J templates and then assembled into clonotypes. Expanded or contracted clonotypes were those called significant by both edgeR and NoisET, with noise models trained on biological replicates. For edgeR calls, the cutoffs were a false discovery rate-adjusted p below 0.01 and a log2 fold-change threshold of 1. PCA with hierarchical clustering of max-normalized trajectories of the 1000 most abundant clonotypes was used as exploratory dynamics analysis. Separately sequenced CD4+ and CD8+ repertoires were used to assign the CD4 or CD8 phenotype of responding clones. In-frame beta chains were kept once TCRdb had trimmed the public reads at Q25 with fastp and called clones with MiXCR. Rows are unified per CDR3 protein, each entry keeping the most common DNA and genes. Clone size and V and J calls follow TCRdb, not the original study. The table for this sample lists a few hundred thousand distinct CDR3 sequences; 25% to 30% of them were counted only once. The ten largest clones represent roughly 12% of the sample.

Measured from the cysteine to the phenylalanine, the CDR3 is 14 residues long. Only the CDR3 region is kept as DNA, spanning 42 bases read in frame from base 1. Sequences SGHRS (CDR1) and YFSETQ (CDR2) are obtained from the germline V gene. V drops 0 bases and J drops 2 bases, leaving 9 bases in between. PBMCs were isolated by Ficoll-Paque density gradient centrifugation. Concerning this clonotype itself: The antigen this receptor binds is unknown. Base-call qualities are not available, and no considerably larger clone is one nucleotide away.

The source of this sequence is an adult woman who had mild COVID-19 (a few samples of this study predate the infection). The sample titles of this study are shuffled in the database, so cell type and time point are left out; the donor was told from shared clones. The chain was built from TRBV5-1 and TRBJ2-7; the D gene is possibly TRBD1, with 6 bases matching. Sample: PBMCs or a T cell subset sorted from them (not recorded which). The DNA sequence reads TGCGCCAGCAGCTTGGTGACAGGCGCCTACGAGCAGTACTTC. The encoded protein is CASSLVTGAYEQYF. When the CDR3 is completed using the reference TRBV5-1 and TRBJ2-7 genes on either side, the full variable domain is KAGVTQTPRYLIKTRGQQVTLSCSPISGHRSVSWYQQTPGQGLQFLFEYFSETQRNKGNFPGRFSGRQFSNSRSEMNVSTLELGDSALYLCASSLVTGAYEQYFGPGTRLTVT.